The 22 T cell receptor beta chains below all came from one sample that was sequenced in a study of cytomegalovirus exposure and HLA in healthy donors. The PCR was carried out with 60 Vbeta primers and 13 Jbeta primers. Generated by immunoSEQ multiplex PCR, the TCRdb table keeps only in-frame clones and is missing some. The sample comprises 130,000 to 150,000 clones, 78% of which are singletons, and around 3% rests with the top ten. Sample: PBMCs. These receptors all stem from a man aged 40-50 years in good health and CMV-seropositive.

The CDR3 DNA reads TGTGCCAGCAGTTACGATCGGACTAGACTCTCCTACGAGCAGTACTTC. It codes for CASSYDRTRLSYEQYF. This chain joins TRBV6-5 and TRBJ2-7, with 7 bases matching TRBD2. Germline values: CDR1 MNHEY, CDR2 SVGAGI. CDR3 length: 16 residues. J gave up 0 bases and V 2 bases, and 7 bases lay outside the gene matches.

CDR3 nucleotides: TGCAGCGTTGATCCCACTAGCGGGAGTAGGAATGAGCAGTTCTTC. Encoded protein: CSVDPTSGSRNEQFF. V gene TRBV29-1 combines with J gene TRBJ2-1; 11 bases match TRBD2. This CDR3 region has 15 residues. Germline CDR1 and CDR2: SQVTM and ANQGSEA. V dropped 3 bases and J dropped 7; count of bases not matched to a gene: 8.

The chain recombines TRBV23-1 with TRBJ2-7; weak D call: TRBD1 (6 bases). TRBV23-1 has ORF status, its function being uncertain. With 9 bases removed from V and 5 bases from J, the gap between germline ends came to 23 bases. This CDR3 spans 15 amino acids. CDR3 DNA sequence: TGCGCCAGGACCCGGACAGTTTGGAAGTTGGACGAGCAGTACTTC. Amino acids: CARTRTVWKLDEQYF.

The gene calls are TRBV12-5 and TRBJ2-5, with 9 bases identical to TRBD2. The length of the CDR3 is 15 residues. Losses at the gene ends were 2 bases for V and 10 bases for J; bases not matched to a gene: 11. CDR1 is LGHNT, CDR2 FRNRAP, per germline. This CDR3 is CASGLLLAGQFNQYF. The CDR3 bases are TGTGCTAGTGGTTTGCTTCTAGCGGGACAGTTTAACCAGTACTTC.

In DNA, the CDR3 is TGTGCCAGCAGCCAGGGGTTCGCAGATACGCAGTATTTT. This encodes CASSQGFADTQYF. The chain carries TRBV11-3 and TRBJ2-3; possibly TRBD1 for D (6 bases). The CDR3 consists of 13 residues. CDR1 and CDR2 from the germline V gene are SGHNT and YENEEA. V dropped 5 bases and J dropped 4 bases, with 10 bases sitting between them. Together with reference TRBV11-3 and TRBJ2-3, the CDR3 gives the full variable domain: EAGVVQSPRYKIIEKKQPVAFWCNPISGHNTLYWYLQNLGQGPELLIRYENEEAVDDSQLPKDRFSAERLKGVDSTLKIQPAELGDSAVYLCASSQGFADTQYFGPGTRLTVL.

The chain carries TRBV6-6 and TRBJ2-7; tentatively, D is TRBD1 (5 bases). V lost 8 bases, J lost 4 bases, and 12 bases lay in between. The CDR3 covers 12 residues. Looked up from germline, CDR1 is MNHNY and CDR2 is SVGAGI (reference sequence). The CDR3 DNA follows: TGTGCCAGCCAGGGTTCCGTATACGAGCAGTACTTC. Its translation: CASQGSVYEQYF.

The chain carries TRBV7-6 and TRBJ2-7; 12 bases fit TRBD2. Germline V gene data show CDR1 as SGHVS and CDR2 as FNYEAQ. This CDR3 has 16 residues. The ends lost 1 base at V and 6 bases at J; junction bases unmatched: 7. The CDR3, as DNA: TGTGCCAGCAGCTTAGAGCTAGCGGGAGGGCCTAGCGAGCAGTACTTC. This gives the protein CASSLELAGGPSEQYF. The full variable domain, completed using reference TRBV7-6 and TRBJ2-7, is GAGVSQSPRYKVTKRGQDVALRCDPISGHVSLYWYRQALGQGPEFLTYFNYEAQQDKSGLPNDRFSAERPEGSISTLTIQRTEQRDSAMYRCASSLELAGGPSEQYFGPGTRLTVT.

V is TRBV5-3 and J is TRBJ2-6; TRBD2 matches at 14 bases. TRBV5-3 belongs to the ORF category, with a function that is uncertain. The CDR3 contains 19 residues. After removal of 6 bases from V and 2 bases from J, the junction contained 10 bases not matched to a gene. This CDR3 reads CARNGTSGSVVPGANVLTF. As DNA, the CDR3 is TGTGCCAGAAACGGGACTAGCGGGAGTGTGGTGCCTGGGGCCAACGTCCTGACTTTC.

CDR3 nucleotide sequence: TGCGCCAGCAGCCAAGCAGGCGGGAGGGCCAGCACAGATACGCAGTATTTT. The encoded protein is CASSQAGGRASTDTQYF. The V and J genes are TRBV4-3 and TRBJ2-3, with 9 bases identical to TRBD2. Germline-derived CDR1 and CDR2 are LGHNA and YSLEER. With 1 base clipped from V and 0 bases from J, the junction kept 5 bases outside the gene matches. The CDR3 is 17 residues long.

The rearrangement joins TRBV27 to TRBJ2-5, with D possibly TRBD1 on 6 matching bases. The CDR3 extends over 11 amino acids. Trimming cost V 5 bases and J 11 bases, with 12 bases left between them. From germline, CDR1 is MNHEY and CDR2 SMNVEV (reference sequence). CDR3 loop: CASSQAGEQYF. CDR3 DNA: TGTGCCAGCAGTCAAGCAGGGGAGCAGTACTTC.

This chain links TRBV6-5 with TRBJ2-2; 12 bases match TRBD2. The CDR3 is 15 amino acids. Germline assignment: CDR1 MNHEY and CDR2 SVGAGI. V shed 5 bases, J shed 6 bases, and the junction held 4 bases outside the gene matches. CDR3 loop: CASSLTSGSAGELFF. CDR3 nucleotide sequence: TGTGCCAGCAGTCTGACTAGCGGGAGCGCCGGGGAGCTGTTTTTT.

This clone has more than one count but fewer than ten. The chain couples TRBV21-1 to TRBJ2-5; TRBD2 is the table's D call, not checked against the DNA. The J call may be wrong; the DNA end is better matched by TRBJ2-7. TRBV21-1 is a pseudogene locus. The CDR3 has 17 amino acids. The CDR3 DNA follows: TGTGCCAGCAGCCCGCGGTCCCGGGGGTCTAGCTCCTACGAGCAGTACTTC. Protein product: CASSPRSRGSSSYEQYF.

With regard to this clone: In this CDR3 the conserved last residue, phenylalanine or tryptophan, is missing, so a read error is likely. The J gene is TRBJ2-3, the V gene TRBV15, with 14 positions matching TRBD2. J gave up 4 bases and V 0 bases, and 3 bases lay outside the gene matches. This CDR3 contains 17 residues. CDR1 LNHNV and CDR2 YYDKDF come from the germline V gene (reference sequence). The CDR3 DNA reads TGTGCCACCAGCAGAGATCGACTAGCGGGAGGGGCAGATACGCAGTATCTT. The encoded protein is CATSRDRLAGGADTQYL.

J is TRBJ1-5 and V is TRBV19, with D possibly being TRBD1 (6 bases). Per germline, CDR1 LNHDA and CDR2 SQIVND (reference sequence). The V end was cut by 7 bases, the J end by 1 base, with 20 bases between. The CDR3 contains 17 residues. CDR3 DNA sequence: TGTGCCAGTACCCGACCCTCACAGGGCGGGAGCAATCAGCCCCAGCATTTT. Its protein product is CASTRPSQGGSNQPQHF.

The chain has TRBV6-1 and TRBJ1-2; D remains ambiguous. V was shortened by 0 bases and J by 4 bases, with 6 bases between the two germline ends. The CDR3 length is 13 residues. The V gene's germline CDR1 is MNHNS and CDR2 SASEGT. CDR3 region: CASSEALSYGYTF. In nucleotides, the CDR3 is TGTGCCAGCAGTGAAGCGCTTAGCTATGGCTACACCTTC.

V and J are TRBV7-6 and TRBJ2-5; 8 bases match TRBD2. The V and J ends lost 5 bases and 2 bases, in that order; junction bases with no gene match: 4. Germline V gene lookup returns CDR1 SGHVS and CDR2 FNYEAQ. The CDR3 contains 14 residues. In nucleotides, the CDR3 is TGTGCCAGCAGCACTAGCGGAGAACAAGAGACCCAGTACTTC. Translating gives CASSTSGEQETQYF. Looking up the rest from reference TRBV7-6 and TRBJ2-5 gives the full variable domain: GAGVSQSPRYKVTKRGQDVALRCDPISGHVSLYWYRQALGQGPEFLTYFNYEAQQDKSGLPNDRFSAERPEGSISTLTIQRTEQRDSAMYRCASSTSGEQETQYFGPGTRLLVL.

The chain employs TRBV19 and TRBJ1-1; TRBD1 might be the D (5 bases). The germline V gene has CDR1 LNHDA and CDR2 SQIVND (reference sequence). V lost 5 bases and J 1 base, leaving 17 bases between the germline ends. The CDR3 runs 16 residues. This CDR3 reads CASSGEWGSWNTEAFF. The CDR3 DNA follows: TGTGCCAGTAGTGGTGAGTGGGGCAGCTGGAACACTGAAGCTTTCTTT.

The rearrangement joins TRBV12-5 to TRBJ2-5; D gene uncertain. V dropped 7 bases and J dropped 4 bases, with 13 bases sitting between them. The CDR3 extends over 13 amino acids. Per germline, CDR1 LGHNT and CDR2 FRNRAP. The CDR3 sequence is CASAQTRGETQYF. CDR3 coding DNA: TGTGCTAGTGCCCAGACCCGAGGAGAGACCCAGTACTTC.

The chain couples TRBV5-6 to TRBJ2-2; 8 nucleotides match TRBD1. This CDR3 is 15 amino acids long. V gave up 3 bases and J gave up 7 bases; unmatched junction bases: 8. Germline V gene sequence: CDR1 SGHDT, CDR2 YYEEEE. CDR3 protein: CASSSGTGFLGELFF. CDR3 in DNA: TGTGCCAGCAGCTCCGGGACAGGCTTCCTCGGGGAGCTGTTTTTT.

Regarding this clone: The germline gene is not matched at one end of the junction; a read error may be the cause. The CDR3 DNA is TGTGCCAGCAGCCGGACAGGTTTCACCGAGCAGTGCTTC. Its translation: CASSRTGFTEQCF. The J gene is TRBJ2-7, the V gene TRBV7-8, with TRBD1 matching 7 bases. The germline V gene has CDR1 SGHVS and CDR2 FQNEAQ. CDR3 length equals 13 residues.

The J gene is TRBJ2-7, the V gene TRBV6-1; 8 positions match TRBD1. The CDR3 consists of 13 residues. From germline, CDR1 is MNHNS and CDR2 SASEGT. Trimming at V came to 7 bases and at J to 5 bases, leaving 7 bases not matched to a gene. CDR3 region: CASNTGQGNEQYF. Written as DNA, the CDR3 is TGTGCCAGCAACACAGGACAGGGTAACGAGCAGTACTTC.

This CDR3 is CASSSAQGISYEQYF. CDR3 sequence (DNA): TGTGCCAGCAGCTCCGCACAGGGAATCTCCTACGAGCAGTACTTC. The gene calls are TRBV7-2 and TRBJ2-7; tentative D call: TRBD1 (6 bases). The V end was cut by 4 bases, the J end by 0 bases, with 13 bases between. The CDR3 consists of 15 residues. Germline CDR1 SGHTA, CDR2 FQGNSA.